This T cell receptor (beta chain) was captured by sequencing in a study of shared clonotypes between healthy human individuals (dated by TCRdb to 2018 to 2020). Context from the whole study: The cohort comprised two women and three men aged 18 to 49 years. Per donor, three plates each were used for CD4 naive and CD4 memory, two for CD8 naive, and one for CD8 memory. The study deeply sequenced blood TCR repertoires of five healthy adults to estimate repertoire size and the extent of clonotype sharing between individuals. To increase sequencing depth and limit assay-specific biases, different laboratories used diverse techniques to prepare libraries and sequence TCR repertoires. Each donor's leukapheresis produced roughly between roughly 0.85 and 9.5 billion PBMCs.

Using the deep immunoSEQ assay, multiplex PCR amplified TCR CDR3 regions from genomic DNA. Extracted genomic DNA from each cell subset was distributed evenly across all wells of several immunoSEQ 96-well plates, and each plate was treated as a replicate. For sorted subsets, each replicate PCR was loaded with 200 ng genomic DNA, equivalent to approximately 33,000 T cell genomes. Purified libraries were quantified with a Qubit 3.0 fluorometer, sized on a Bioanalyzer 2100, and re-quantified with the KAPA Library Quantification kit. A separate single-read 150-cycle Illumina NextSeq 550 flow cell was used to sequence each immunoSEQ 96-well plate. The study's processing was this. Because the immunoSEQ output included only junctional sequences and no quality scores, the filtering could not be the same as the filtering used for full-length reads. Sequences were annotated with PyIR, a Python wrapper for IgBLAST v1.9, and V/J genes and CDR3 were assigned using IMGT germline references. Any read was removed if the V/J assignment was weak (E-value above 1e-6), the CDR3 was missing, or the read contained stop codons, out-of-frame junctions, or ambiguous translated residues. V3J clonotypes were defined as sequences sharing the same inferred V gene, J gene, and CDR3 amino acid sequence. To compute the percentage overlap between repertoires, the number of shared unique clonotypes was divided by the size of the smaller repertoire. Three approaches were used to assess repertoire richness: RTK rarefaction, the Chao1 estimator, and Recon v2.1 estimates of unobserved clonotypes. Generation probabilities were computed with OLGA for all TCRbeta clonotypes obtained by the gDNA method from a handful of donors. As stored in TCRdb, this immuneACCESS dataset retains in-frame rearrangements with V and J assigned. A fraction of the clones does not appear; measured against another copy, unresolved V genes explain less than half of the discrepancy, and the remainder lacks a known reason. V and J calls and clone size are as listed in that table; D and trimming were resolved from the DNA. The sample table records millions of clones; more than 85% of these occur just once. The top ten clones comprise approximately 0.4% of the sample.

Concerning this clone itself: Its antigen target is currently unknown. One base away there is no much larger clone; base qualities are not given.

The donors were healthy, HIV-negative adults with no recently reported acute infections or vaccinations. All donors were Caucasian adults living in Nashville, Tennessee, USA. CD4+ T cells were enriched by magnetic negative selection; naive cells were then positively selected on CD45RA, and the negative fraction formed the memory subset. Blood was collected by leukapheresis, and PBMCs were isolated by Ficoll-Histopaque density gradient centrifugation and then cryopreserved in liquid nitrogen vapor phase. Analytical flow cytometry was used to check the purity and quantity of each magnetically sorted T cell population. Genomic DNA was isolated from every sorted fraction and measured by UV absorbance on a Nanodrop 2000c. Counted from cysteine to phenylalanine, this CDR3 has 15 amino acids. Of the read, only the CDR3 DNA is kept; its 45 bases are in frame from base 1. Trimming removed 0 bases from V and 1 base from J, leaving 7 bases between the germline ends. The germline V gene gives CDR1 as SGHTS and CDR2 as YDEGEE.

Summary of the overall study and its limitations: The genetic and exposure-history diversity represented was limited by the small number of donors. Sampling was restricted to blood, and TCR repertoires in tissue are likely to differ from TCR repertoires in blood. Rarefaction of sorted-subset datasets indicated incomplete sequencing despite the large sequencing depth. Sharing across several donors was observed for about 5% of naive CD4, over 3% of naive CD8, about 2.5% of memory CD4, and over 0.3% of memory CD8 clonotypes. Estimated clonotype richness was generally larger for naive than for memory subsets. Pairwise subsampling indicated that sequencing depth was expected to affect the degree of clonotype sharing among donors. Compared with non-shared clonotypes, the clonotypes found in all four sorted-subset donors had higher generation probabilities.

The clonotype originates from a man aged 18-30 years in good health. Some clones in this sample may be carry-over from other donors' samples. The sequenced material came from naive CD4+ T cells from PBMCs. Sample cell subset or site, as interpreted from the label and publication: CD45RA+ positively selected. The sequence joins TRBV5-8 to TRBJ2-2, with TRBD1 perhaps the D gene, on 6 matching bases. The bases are TGTGCCAGCAGCTTGGTCAGGGGGAACACCGGGGAGCTGTTTTTT. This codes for CASSLVRGNTGELFF.